The source of this T cell receptor (beta chain) is a study of CD8 T cells in Susac syndrome (dated by TCRdb to about 2019). For the wider study: Of the Susac syndrome patients who were sequenced, more than five had clinically active disease and eight or nine were in clinical remission. Susac syndrome patients were therapy-naive, on corticosteroids (some also receiving IVIg), or on IVIg alone at blood withdrawal. The study used repertoire sequencing to test whether antigen drove CD8+ T cell activation and differentiation in Susac syndrome.

The germline V gene (reference sequence) provides CDR1 DFQATT and CDR2 SNEGSKA. There are 10 amino acids in the CDR3, from cysteine to phenylalanine inclusive. CDR3 DNA is the only sequence kept; it has 30 bases, read in frame from the first base. RNA was extracted with the RNeasy kit and 0.5 to 1 ug was reverse transcribed using random hexamers. The immunoSEQ multiplex PCR assay, covering 54 Vbeta and 13 Jbeta segments, was used to amplify TCR beta CDR3 regions. PCR amplification bias was corrected using a synthetic template baseline for primer optimization and computational correction. The study's processing was this. Only productive sequences were kept, with reads annotated to V, D and J genes according to IMGT and analyzed in immunoSEQ Analyzer. Clonality was computed as one minus Shannon entropy normalized by log2 of the number of productive unique sequences. For each patient and control, public and private clones were evaluated within the 100 most prevalent clones. A clone was defined as Susac-specific if it was absent from the healthy and MS cohorts, from about 1,100 published viral clones and from other ImmuneACCESS disease sequences. TCRdb took the public reads, trimmed them with fastp at Q25, ran MiXCR for clone calling and kept in-frame beta chains. Records with the same CDR3 protein are collapsed into one entry carrying the most frequent genes and DNA. None of the V and J calls come from the authors' own analysis; TCRdb made them. This sample is represented by 150,000 to 200,000 distinct CDR3 sequences; 91% of them were singletons. Jointly, the top ten make up around 0.079% of the sample.

Peripheral blood CD8+ and CD4+ T cells from healthy donors, Susac syndrome patients and multiple sclerosis patients were profiled using high-throughput TCR beta sequencing. The Susac syndrome patients fulfilled recently defined diagnostic criteria for definite or probable disease. Bulk CD8+ and CD4+ T cells were purified magnetically by negative isolation, whereas CD8+ TEMRA cells were enriched by FACS. Blood was collected in EDTA tubes and processed within 24 hours, with PBMCs isolated through density gradient centrifugation. PBMCs intended for TCR sequencing were frozen in liquid nitrogen and were later thawed in a 37 degrees C water bath. The sorted or isolated CD4+, CD8+ and CD8+ TEMRA cells had a purity of 90% or higher. Concerning this clonotype: Its cognate antigen has yet to be identified. Qualities for individual bases were not recorded, and no much larger clone is one base off.

Study-level results and caveats: In the CD4+ T cell repertoire of Susac syndrome patients, clonal expansion was not detected. The number of individuals in the TCR sequencing and HLA analysis was recognized as being relatively small.

The sequence joins TRBV20-1 to TRBJ2-1; the D gene identity is not certain. Sequencing used CD4+ T cells from PBMCs. This TCR derives from a human donor with Susac syndrome. The DNA sequence follows: TGCAGCGAGCACCGGGATGAGCAGTTCTTC. Protein translation: CSEHRDEQFF.